Following are 6 T cell receptor beta chains from one sample sequenced in a study of identical twins. TCRdb re-called the 5' RACE reads with MiXCR, one entry per CDR3 protein. The top ten hold 0.95% to 1% of the sample, which has 400,000 to 550,000 distinct CDR3 sequences, 14% seen once. The same data also contributed to another study, on yellow fever vaccine responses in identical twins.

Sequencing input: CD4+ T cells sorted from blood. These receptors all stem from a woman aged 18-35 years in good health.

A few counts support this clonotype. The chain carries TRBV12-3 or TRBV12-4 and TRBJ2-1, with TRBD2 matching 11 bases. The CDR3 spans 15 residues. V gave up 8 bases and J gave up 4 bases; unmatched junction bases: 7. The CDR3 sequence is CASSIAGGPYNEQFF. The CDR3, as DNA: TGTGCCAGCTCTATAGCGGGAGGGCCTTACAATGAGCAGTTCTTC.

In its sample, this clonotype was seen a few times. V is TRBV12-3 or TRBV12-4 and J is TRBJ1-5; D is undetermined. The CDR3 runs 13 residues. The V and J ends lost 3 bases and 5 bases respectively, with 8 bases between them. CDR3 nucleotides: TGTGCCAGCAGTTTCTGGGGTGATCAGCCCCAGCATTTT. This encodes CASSFWGDQPQHF.

CDR3 in amino acids: CASSLDGGGAQVYEQYF. Written as DNA, the CDR3 is TGTGCCAGCAGCTTAGATGGCGGGGGGGCTCAAGTCTACGAGCAGTACTTC. The chain employs TRBV11-2 and TRBJ2-7, with TRBD2 identical over 9 bases. V shed 0 bases and J 3 bases; nucleotides not matched to a gene: 9. This CDR3 is built from 17 residues. Germline lookup yields CDR1 SGHAT and CDR2 FQNNGV.

The chain joins TRBV7-2 to TRBJ2-7; 10 bases agree with TRBD1. The CDR3 is 15 residues long. Germline CDR1 SGHTA, CDR2 FQGNSA. The trim removed 7 bases at V and 5 bases at J, leaving 11 bases unmatched. For the CDR3, the DNA is TGTGCCAGCACCAAATCCGGGACAGGGGTAAACGAGCAGTACTTC. The encoded protein is CASTKSGTGVNEQYF.

J is TRBJ2-5 and V is TRBV7-8; D might be TRBD1 or TRBD2, each matching 5 bases. The V gene's germline CDR1 is SGHVS and CDR2 FQNEAQ. Trimming cost V 5 bases and J 5 bases, with 18 bases left between them. This CDR3 is 15 amino acids long. Here the CDR3 reads CASSLGTSKGETQYF. In DNA, the CDR3 is TGTGCCAGCAGCCTCGGGACCTCAAAGGGGGAGACCCAGTACTTC. The full variable domain, rest sourced from reference TRBV7-8 and TRBJ2-5, is GAGVSQSPRYKVAKRGQDVALRCDPISGHVSLFWYQQALGQGPEFLTYFQNEAQLDKSGLPSDRFFAERPEGSVSTLKIQRTQQEDSAVYLCASSLGTSKGETQYFGPGTRLLVL.

CDR3 sequence reads: CASSDRDRLQYF. CDR3 nucleotide sequence: TGTGCCAGCAGCGATCGGGACAGGTTACAGTACTTC. The rearrangement joins TRBV9 to TRBJ2-7, with 8 bases aligning to TRBD1. Germline-derived CDR1 and CDR2 are SGDLS and YYNGEE. The CDR3 spans 12 residues. V trimming: 3 bases; J trimming: 10 bases; junction bases outside the gene matches: 6.